This TCR beta chain was found in a study of T cells in Graves' hyperthyroidism and ophthalmopathy. Study-wide points: Blood also carried most thyroid clonotypes expanded above 0.001.

Those patients with uncontrolled infection, other autoimmune disease, pregnancy or lactation were excluded. Germline V gene lookup returns CDR1 SQVTM and CDR2 ANQGSEA. V lost 0 bases and J lost 5, with 16 bases in between. The CDR3 consists of 15 residues. A remark on this clonotype: The antigen is unknown.

There were TCR beta CDR3 regions amplified from RNA transcripts. First-round RT-PCR of the TCR CDR3 relied on the HTBI primer set. TCRdb fed the multiplex PCR reads into MiXCR, producing one record per CDR3 protein. This table has some 580,000 distinct CDR3 sequences, 15% to 20% appearing once. Sequencing was carried out using blood. This clonotype originated in a woman between 35 and 50 years old with Graves' ophthalmopathy. V gene TRBV29-1 combines with J gene TRBJ2-5; TRBD2 is a possible D gene (7 bases). CDR3 nucleotides: TGCAGCGTTGAAGATCCCAGGGGAGGGATCGAGACCCAGTACTTC. Residues: CSVEDPRGGIETQYF.